This T cell receptor beta chain was captured by sequencing in a study of neurological immune-mediated disorders. Study conclusions and caveats: Private repertoires in all groups were suggested, as expanded clones shared no CDR3 amino acid sequences across subjects.

The CDR3 loop spans 13 amino acids. Trimming left V 4 bases short and J 5 bases short, with 11 bases between. There are many counts of this clonotype. What it recognizes is unknown. The time point is: longitudinal time-point 2. A 10-nucleotide random UMI tagged transcripts in template-switch 5'RACE cDNA synthesis. Every sequencing run produced over 180 million TCR-beta sequences that came from 15-18 subjects. TCRdb fed the 5' RACE reads into MiXCR, producing one record per CDR3 protein. The sample lists under 50,000 distinct CDR3 sequences; around 13% were seen once. The rearrangement joins TRBV12-3 or TRBV12-4 to TRBJ1-1, with D maybe TRBD1 (6 bases). Sequenced input: PBMCs. The clonotype originates from a male donor with HTLV-1-associated myelopathy (HAM/TSP). The CDR3 DNA follows: TGTGCCAGCAGTTCGACAGGTCTTACTGAAGCTTTCTTT. Its translation is CASSSTGLTEAFF.